The entry below describes one T cell receptor (beta chain). Its antigen is unknown. It was with a sample-barcoded 5' primer and a J-beta primer mix that a second PCR of roughly 7 to 12 cycles was run. From the 5' RACE reads, TCRdb called clonotypes with MiXCR, one entry per CDR3 protein. The sample records around 870,000 distinct CDR3 sequences, 25% to 30% being singletons. The source of the sample is a study of blood T cells in healthy people across ages. Study-level background: Per two T cells, about one barcoded beta molecule was captured through template switching.

There were at least 5.5 micrograms of total RNA extracted from every sample. Trimming pared 7 bases from V and 0 bases from J, leaving 12 bases between. The CDR3 spans 14 residues. Looked up from germline, CDR1 is LNHDA and CDR2 is SQIVND (reference sequence). Study-wide findings and caveats: The recorded TCR beta diversity per million T cells decreased in a roughly linear manner with age. The study found TCR beta diversity correlated strongly with naive T cell percentage.

Sequenced material: blood. The chain joins TRBV19 to TRBJ1-1; possible D gene TRBD1, 6 bases. This receptor was obtained from a woman aged 80 or older in good health. The CDR3 loop reads CASTPDSMNTEAFF. CDR3 DNA: TGTGCCAGTACCCCGGACAGCATGAACACTGAAGCTTTCTTT.